Each of the 13 T cell receptor beta chains below was sequenced from the same sample in a study of STAT5B mutations in CD4+ large granular lymphocyte leukemia. Assay used: immunoSEQ multiplex PCR; TCRdb lists only in-frame clones, some missing. The table has roughly 30,000 clones, more than 65% seen once. The sequencing input was CD4+ T cells from blood buffy coats. All receptors derive from a human donor in good health.

The chain has TRBV19 and TRBJ1-2, with D possibly being TRBD1 (5 bases). Deletions cut 5 bases from V and 8 bases from J, with 21 bases between. The CDR3 sequence is 15 residues long. Germline CDR1 is LNHDA and CDR2 is SQIVND (reference sequence). This chain's CDR3 is CASSVTLGPSIGYTF. In DNA, the CDR3 is TGTGCCAGTAGTGTGACACTGGGACCTTCTATAGGCTACACCTTC.

The V call is TRBV30, the J call TRBJ2-7; D is possibly TRBD1 (5 bases). CDR3 size: 14 residues. CDR1 and CDR2 (germline): GTSNPN, SVGIG (reference sequence). The V gene lost 0 bases and the J gene lost 6 bases, with 15 bases spanning the gap. The CDR3 DNA reads as TGTGCCTGGAGTGTAGGGGCCGCGCGAGGCGAGCAGTACTTC. The encoded protein is CAWSVGAARGEQYF.

The chain is built from TRBV4-2 and TRBJ2-5, with D perhaps TRBD1 (5 bases). V gave up 1 base and J gave up 1 base, with 19 bases separating them. CDR3 length: 18 amino acids. Germline lookup yields CDR1 LGHNA and CDR2 YNFKEQ. The CDR3 coding sequence is TGTGCCAGCAGCCAAGTTGGTACCGAAGTAGGGGCCCAAGAGACCCAGTACTTC. It codes for CASSQVGTEVGAQETQYF.

V usage is TRBV28 and J usage is TRBJ2-5, with 10 bases fitting TRBD2. The CDR3 is 15 residues long. V shed 6 bases and J 2 bases; nucleotides not matched to a gene: 6. Germline assignment: CDR1 MDHEN and CDR2 SYDVKM. The CDR3 loop reads CASRASGGLQETQYF. CDR3 nucleotide sequence: TGTGCCAGCAGAGCTAGCGGGGGCCTACAAGAGACCCAGTACTTC.

The chain employs TRBV27 and TRBJ2-3, with 14 bases identical to TRBD2. The CDR3 totals 13 residues. Germline V lookup: CDR1 MNHEY, CDR2 SMNVEV (reference sequence). J gave up 11 bases and V 6 bases, and 4 bases lay outside the gene matches. The CDR3 loop is CASRGLAGVGQYF. The CDR3, as DNA: TGTGCCAGCAGGGGACTAGCGGGAGTTGGGCAGTATTTT.

This chain links TRBV7-8 with TRBJ2-3, with TRBD1 identical over 9 bases. The germline V gene has CDR1 SGHVS and CDR2 FQNEAQ. V trimming: 2 bases; J trimming: 4 bases; junction bases outside the gene matches: 4. The CDR3 extends over 15 amino acids. CDR3: CASSLRDREADTQYF. The CDR3 bases are TGTGCCAGCAGCTTAAGGGACAGGGAGGCAGATACGCAGTATTTT.

The V call is TRBV2, the J call TRBJ2-1; 16 nucleotides match TRBD2. This CDR3 is 19 amino acids long. V lost 6 bases to trimming and J lost 6 bases; unmatched junction nucleotides: 14. CDR1 and CDR2 from the germline V gene are SNHLY and FYNNEI. The CDR3 loop reads CASSGGGLAGGLLTNEQFF. In DNA, the CDR3 is TGTGCCAGCAGCGGCGGGGGACTAGCGGGAGGGCTTCTCACCAATGAGCAGTTCTTC.

V is TRBV7-9 and J is TRBJ2-7; D perhaps matches TRBD1 (6 bases). Trimming removed 5 bases from V and 7 bases from J, with 18 bases in between. This CDR3 is 14 amino acids long. CDR1 SEHNR and CDR2 FQNEAQ come from the germline V gene (reference sequence). The CDR3 here is CASSHRDRVREQYF. CDR3 sequence (DNA): TGTGCCAGCAGCCACAGGGATAGGGTCCGGGAGCAGTACTTC.

This chain links TRBV5-1 with TRBJ1-3; 8 bases are shared with TRBD1. V trimming: 4 bases; J trimming: 2 bases; junction bases outside the gene matches: 5. CDR1 and CDR2 (germline): SGHRS, YFSETQ. The CDR3 runs 15 residues. This CDR3 is CASSRDRITGNTIYF. Written as DNA, the CDR3 is TGCGCCAGCAGCCGGGACAGGATTACTGGAAACACCATATATTTT.

In this sample, this clone turned up a few times. This chain connects TRBV29-1 to TRBJ1-1; a weak D match, TRBD1 (6 bases). CDR3 length: 10 residues. V was shortened by 7 bases and J by 3 bases, with 6 bases between the two germline ends. Germline V gene sequence: CDR1 SQVTM, CDR2 ANQGSEA. CDR3 loop: CSAGDTEAFF. Written as DNA, the CDR3 is TGCAGCGCAGGGGACACTGAAGCTTTCTTT.

This chain links TRBV5-4 with TRBJ2-7; D is ambiguous. V lost 0 bases to trimming and J lost 9 bases, with 10 bases between them. The germline V gene has CDR1 SGHNT and CDR2 YYREEE (reference sequence). The CDR3 length is 12 residues. In DNA, the CDR3 is TGTGCCAGCAGCTTGGGTGGGAACCCGCAGTACTTC. It specifies CASSLGGNPQYF.

This sequence joins TRBV5-1 and TRBJ2-3; D remains ambiguous. With 3 bases removed from V and 4 bases from J, the gap between germline ends came to 3 bases. Germline CDR1 SGHRS, CDR2 YFSETQ. CDR3 length: 11 amino acids. The CDR3 nucleotides read TGCGCCAGCAGCTCTTCAGATACGCAGTATTTT. Its protein is CASSSSDTQYF.

The rearrangement joins TRBV19 to TRBJ2-7, with 8 bases lining up with TRBD1. Trimming at V came to 0 bases and at J to 3 bases, leaving 4 bases not matched to a gene. This CDR3 is 15 amino acids long. Germline-derived CDR1 and CDR2 are LNHDA and SQIVND (reference sequence). The CDR3 DNA follows: TGTGCCAGTAGTATAGAGGCCAGGGGGCTCTACGAGCAGTACTTC. This translates into CASSIEARGLYEQYF.